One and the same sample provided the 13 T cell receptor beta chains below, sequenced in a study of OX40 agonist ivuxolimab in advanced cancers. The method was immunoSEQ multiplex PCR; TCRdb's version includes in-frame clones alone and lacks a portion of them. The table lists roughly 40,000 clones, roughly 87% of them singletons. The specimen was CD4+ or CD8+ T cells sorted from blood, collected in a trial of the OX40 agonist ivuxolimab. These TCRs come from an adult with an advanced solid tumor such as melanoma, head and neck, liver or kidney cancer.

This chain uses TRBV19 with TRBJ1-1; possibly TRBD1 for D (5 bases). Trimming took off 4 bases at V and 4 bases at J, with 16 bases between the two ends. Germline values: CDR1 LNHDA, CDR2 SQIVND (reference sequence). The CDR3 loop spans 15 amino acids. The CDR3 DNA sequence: TGTGCCAGTAGTACCGATCCAGGGTTTGGCACTGAAGCTTTCTTT. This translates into CASSTDPGFGTEAFF.

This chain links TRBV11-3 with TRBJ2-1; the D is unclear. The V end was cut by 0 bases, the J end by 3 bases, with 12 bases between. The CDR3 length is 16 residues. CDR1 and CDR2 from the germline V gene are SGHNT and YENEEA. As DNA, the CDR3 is TGTGCCAGCAGCTTAGATTCCGGGTCCGACTACAATGAGCAGTTCTTC. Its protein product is CASSLDSGSDYNEQFF.

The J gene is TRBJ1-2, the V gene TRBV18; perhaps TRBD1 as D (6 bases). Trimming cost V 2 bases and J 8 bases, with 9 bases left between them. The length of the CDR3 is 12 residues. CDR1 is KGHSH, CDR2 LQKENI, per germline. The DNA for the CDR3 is TGTGCCAGCTCACCAACAGGGTCGGGCTACACCTTC. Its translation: CASSPTGSGYTF.

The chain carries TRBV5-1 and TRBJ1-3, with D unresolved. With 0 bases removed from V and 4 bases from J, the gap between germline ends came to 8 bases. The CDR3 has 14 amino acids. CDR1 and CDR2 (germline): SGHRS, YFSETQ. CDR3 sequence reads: CASSLGVSGNTIYF. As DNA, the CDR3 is TGCGCCAGCAGCTTGGGAGTCTCGGGAAACACCATATATTTT.

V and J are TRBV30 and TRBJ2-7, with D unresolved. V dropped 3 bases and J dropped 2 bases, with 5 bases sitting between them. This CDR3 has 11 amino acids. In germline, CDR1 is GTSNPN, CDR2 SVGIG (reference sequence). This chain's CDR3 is CAWRDTYEQYF. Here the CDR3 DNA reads TGTGCCTGGAGAGACACCTACGAGCAGTACTTC.

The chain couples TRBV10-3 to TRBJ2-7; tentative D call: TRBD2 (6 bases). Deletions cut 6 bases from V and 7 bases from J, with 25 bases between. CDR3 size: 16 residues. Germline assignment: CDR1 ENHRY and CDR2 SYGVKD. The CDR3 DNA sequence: TGTGCCATCAGCGGTATTTCTAGCGTATACCTACGGGAGCAGTACTTC. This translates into CAISGISSVYLREQYF.

The CDR3: CASSDPAGGRGTEAFF. The CDR3 DNA reads TGTGCCAGCAGTGATCCTGCAGGGGGTAGGGGCACTGAAGCTTTCTTT. V usage is TRBV6-1 and J usage is TRBJ1-1, with 7 nucleotides matching TRBD1. The CDR3 is 16 residues long. The ends lost 3 bases at V and 4 bases at J; junction bases unmatched: 11. Germline V gene data show CDR1 as MNHNS and CDR2 as SASEGT.

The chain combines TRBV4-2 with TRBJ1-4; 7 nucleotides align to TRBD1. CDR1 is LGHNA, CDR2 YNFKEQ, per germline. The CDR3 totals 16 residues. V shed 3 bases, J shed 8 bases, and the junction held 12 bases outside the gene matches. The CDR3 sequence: CASSQVQGLRWEKLFF. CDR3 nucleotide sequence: TGTGCCAGCAGCCAGGTACAGGGGCTCCGATGGGAAAAACTGTTTTTT.

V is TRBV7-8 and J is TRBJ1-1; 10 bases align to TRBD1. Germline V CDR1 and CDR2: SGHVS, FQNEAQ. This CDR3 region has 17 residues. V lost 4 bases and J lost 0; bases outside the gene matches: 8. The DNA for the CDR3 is TGTGCCAGCAGCTCGCGGGGACAGGGGAAGGTGAACACTGAAGCTTTCTTT. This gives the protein CASSSRGQGKVNTEAFF.

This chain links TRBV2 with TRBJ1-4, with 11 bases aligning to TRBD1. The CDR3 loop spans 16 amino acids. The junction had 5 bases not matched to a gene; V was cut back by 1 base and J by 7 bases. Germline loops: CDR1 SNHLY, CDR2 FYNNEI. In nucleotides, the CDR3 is TGTGCCAGCAGTGAAGGGACAGGGGGCTTGGGTGAAAAACTGTTTTTT. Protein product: CASSEGTGGLGEKLFF.

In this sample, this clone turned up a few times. CDR3 amino acids: CASSLAQPGFSNQPQHF. Written as DNA, the CDR3 is TGTGCCAGCAGCTTAGCGCAGCCCGGGTTTAGCAATCAGCCCCAGCATTTT. The gene calls are TRBV7-6 and TRBJ1-5, with D unclear. V lost 0 bases and J lost 0, with 12 bases in between. Germline-derived CDR1 and CDR2 are SGHVS and FNYEAQ. This CDR3 is 17 amino acids long. Combining the CDR3 with reference TRBV7-6 and TRBJ1-5 gives the whole variable domain GAGVSQSPRYKVTKRGQDVALRCDPISGHVSLYWYRQALGQGPEFLTYFNYEAQQDKSGLPNDRFSAERPEGSISTLTIQRTEQRDSAMYRCASSLAQPGFSNQPQHFGDGTRLSIL.

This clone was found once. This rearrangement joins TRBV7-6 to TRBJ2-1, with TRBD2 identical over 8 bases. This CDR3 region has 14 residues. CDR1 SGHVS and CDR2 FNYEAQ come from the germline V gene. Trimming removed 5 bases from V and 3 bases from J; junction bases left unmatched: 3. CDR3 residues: CASSLLADYNEQFF. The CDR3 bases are TGTGCCAGCAGCCTACTAGCGGACTACAATGAGCAGTTCTTC.

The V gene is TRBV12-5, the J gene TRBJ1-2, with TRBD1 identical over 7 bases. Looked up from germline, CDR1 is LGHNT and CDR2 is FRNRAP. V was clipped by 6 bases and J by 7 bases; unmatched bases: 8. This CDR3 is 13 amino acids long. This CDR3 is CASGVDRAFGYTF. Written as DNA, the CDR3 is TGTGCTAGTGGCGTTGACAGGGCTTTTGGCTACACCTTC.